Given below is one T cell receptor (beta chain) in context. Its antigen remains unknown. Trimming stripped 2 bases from V and 0 bases from J, with 10 bases between. Germline CDR1 is LGHDT and CDR2 is YNNKEL (reference sequence). This CDR3 is built from 15 residues. This sample is part of a study of identical twins. Points from the study as a whole: Within beta out-of-frame sequences, the excess sharing observed between twins was weaker. Out-of-frame alpha sequences shared by twins showed excess low generation probability.

TCRdb re-derived calls from the 5' RACE reads in MiXCR, one entry per CDR3 protein. The repertoire has some 660,000 distinct CDR3 sequences, 8.5% to 9% of them found once; the top ten carry more than 0.75%. This same sample was also taken into another study, of yellow fever vaccine responses in identical twins.

Sequencing used PBMCs. The V call is TRBV3-1, the J call TRBJ1-1; D is unresolved. This clonotype was sampled from a woman between 18 and 30 years old in good health. CDR3 coding DNA: TGTGCCAGCAGCCAATTAGGCCGTATGAACACTGAAGCTTTCTTT. Its protein product is CASSQLGRMNTEAFF.